The 17 T cell receptor beta chains presented below share a single source sample, sequenced in a study of monozygotic twins with inflammatory bowel disease. From its re-call of the 5' RACE reads, TCRdb lists each CDR3 protein once, without DNA. Its listing shows 95,000 to 110,000 distinct CDR3 sequences. The source material was blood. The source is a human donor with ulcerative colitis or Crohn's disease, or a healthy co-twin of an affected twin (not recorded which).

This chain connects TRBV27 to TRBJ2-5; absent DNA, TCRdb's TRBD2 call cannot be checked. This CDR3 is built from 11 residues. CDR1 MNHEY and CDR2 SMNVEV come from the germline V gene (reference sequence). The CDR3 protein is CASSSRGTQYF.

CDR3 sequence reads: CASSGTGYTGELFF. This rearrangement joins TRBV27 to TRBJ2-2; the TRBD1 assignment by TCRdb is unverifiable without DNA. This CDR3 comprises 14 residues. The germline CDR1 and CDR2 sequences are MNHEY and SMNVEV (reference sequence).

The V gene is TRBV7-9, the J gene TRBJ2-7; TCRdb outputs TRBD1, but without DNA this stays unchecked. CDR1 and CDR2 (germline): SEHNR, FQNEAQ (reference sequence). The CDR3 covers 14 residues. The CDR3 reads CASSPQGMLYEQYF.

The gene calls are TRBV9 and TRBJ2-7; TCRdb indicates TRBD2, and absent DNA this call remains unverified. Germline V gives CDR1 SGDLS, CDR2 YYNGEE. The CDR3 sequence is 13 residues long. The CDR3 reads CASSVSGRDEQYF.

V usage is TRBV7-2 and J usage is TRBJ1-5. The germline CDR1 and CDR2 sequences are SGHTA and FQGNSA. The CDR3 is made up of 14 amino acids. The CDR3 here is CASSLPVLGQPQHF. The complete variable domain, with remaining parts taken from reference TRBV7-2 and TRBJ1-5, reads GAGVSQSPSNKVTEKGKDVELRCDPISGHTALYWYRQSLGQGLEFLIYFQGNSAPDKSGLPSDRFSAERTGGSVSTLTIQRTQQEDSAVYLCASSLPVLGQPQHFGDGTRLSIL.

V and J are TRBV6-5 and TRBJ2-1; the TRBD2 assignment by TCRdb is unverifiable without DNA. The CDR3 totals 15 residues. The germline CDR1 and CDR2 sequences are MNHEY and SVGAGI. The CDR3 sequence: CASSYNSEWPGEQFF.

The V and J genes are TRBV6-5 and TRBJ2-5; TCRdb's D gene call, TRBD1, goes unchecked for lack of DNA. Per germline, CDR1 MNHEY and CDR2 SVGAGI. This CDR3 contains 15 residues. The CDR3 reads CASSYWGTGQETQYF.

The genes are TRBV7-2 and TRBJ2-2; TCRdb's D call of TRBD1 is untestable without DNA. The CDR3 runs to 16 residues. The V gene's germline CDR1 is SGHTA and CDR2 FQGNSA. The CDR3 is CASRHGTGVYTGELFF. The full variable domain, in which reference TRBV7-2 and TRBJ2-2 provide the parts outside the CDR3, is GAGVSQSPSNKVTEKGKDVELRCDPISGHTALYWYRQSLGQGLEFLIYFQGNSAPDKSGLPSDRFSAERTGGSVSTLTIQRTQQEDSAVYLCASRHGTGVYTGELFFGEGSRLTVL.

V usage is TRBV15 and J usage is TRBJ2-7. The CDR3 contains 16 residues. Germline V lookup: CDR1 LNHNV, CDR2 YYDKDF (reference sequence). The CDR3: CATSNRYGGSYYEQYF.

The chain links TRBV5-5 to TRBJ2-1. The germline V gene encodes CDR1 SGHKS and CDR2 YYEKEE (reference sequence). This CDR3 region has 14 residues. The CDR3 region is CASSLQGSYNEQFF.

This rearrangement joins TRBV5-6 to TRBJ2-1. CDR1 is SGHDT, CDR2 YYEEEE, per germline. This CDR3 has 17 residues. The CDR3: CASSFFVGSSSYNEQFF.

The chain employs TRBV12-3 or TRBV12-4 and TRBJ1-5. The CDR3 totals 14 residues. Here the CDR3 reads CASSSRRYDQPQHF.

CDR3 amino acids: CSADSPRDRVFGYTF. The rearrangement links TRBV29-1 to TRBJ1-2; TCRdb designates TRBD1, a call that cannot be tested without DNA. The V gene's germline CDR1 is SQVTM and CDR2 ANQGSEA. This CDR3 comprises 15 residues.

The V and J genes are TRBV20-1 and TRBJ2-5; the D call from TCRdb, TRBD2, cannot be confirmed without DNA. Germline CDR1 is DFQATT and CDR2 is SNEGSKA (reference sequence). This CDR3 comprises 13 residues. CDR3 sequence: CSAKEGYQETQYF.

The chain has TRBV20-1 and TRBJ1-2; TCRdb's D call, TRBD1, is unchecked because there is no DNA. Germline CDR1 reads DFQATT; CDR2 reads SNEGSKA (reference sequence). The CDR3 runs 13 residues. CDR3 sequence: CSAAGQSNYGYTF.

The CDR3: CASKDRGGTDTQYF. V is TRBV2 and J is TRBJ2-3. Per germline, CDR1 SNHLY and CDR2 FYNNEI. The CDR3 is 14 amino acids.

The chain joins TRBV3-1 to TRBJ2-3; checking the TCRdb D call of TRBD1 is not possible without DNA. Germline assignment: CDR1 LGHDT and CDR2 YNNKEL (reference sequence). This CDR3 comprises 15 residues. The CDR3 loop is CASSQAGGLTDTQYF.